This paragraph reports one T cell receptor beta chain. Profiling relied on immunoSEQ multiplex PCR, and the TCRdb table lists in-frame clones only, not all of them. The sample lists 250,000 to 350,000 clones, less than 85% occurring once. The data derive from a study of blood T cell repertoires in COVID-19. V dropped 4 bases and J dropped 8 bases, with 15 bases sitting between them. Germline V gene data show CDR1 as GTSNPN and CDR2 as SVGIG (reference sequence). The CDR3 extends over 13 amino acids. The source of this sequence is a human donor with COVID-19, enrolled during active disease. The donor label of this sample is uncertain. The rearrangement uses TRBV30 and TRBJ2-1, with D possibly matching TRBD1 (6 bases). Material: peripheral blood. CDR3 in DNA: TGTGCCTGGATGAGTCAGGGGCATCATGAGCAGTTCTTC. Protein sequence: CAWMSQGHHEQFF.